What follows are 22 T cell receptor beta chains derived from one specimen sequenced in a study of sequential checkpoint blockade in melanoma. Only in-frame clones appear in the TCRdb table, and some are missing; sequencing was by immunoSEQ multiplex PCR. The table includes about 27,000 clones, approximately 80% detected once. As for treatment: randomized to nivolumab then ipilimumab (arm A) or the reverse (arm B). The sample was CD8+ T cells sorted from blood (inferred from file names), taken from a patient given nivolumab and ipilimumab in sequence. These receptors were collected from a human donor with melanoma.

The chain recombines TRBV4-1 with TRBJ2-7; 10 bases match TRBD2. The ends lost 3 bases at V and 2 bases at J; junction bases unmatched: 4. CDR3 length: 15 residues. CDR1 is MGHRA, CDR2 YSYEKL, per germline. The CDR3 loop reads CASSHSSGGAYEQYF. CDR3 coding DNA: TGCGCCAGCAGCCACTCTAGCGGGGGAGCCTACGAGCAGTACTTC.

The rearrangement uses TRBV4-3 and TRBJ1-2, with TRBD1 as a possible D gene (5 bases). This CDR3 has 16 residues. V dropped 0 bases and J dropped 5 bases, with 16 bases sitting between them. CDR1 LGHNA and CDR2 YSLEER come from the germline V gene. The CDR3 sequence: CASSQENSDSPYGYTF. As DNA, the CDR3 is TGCGCCAGCAGCCAAGAAAACTCCGACAGTCCTTATGGCTACACCTTC.

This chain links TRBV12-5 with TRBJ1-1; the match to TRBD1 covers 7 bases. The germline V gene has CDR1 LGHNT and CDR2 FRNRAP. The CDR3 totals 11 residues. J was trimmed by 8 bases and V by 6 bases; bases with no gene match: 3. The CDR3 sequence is CASGRTGEAFF. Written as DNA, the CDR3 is TGTGCTAGTGGACGGACAGGCGAAGCTTTCTTT. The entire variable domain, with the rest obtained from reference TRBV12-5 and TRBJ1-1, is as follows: DARVTQTPRHKVTEMGQEVTMRCQPILGHNTVFWYRQTMMQGLELLAYFRNRAPLDDSGMPKDRFSAEMPDATLATLKIQPSEPRDSAVYFCASGRTGEAFFGQGTRLTVV.

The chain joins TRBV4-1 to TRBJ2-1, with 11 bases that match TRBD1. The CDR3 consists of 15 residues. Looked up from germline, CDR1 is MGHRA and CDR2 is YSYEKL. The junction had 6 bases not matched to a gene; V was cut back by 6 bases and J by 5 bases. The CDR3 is CASREPGQGDNEQFF. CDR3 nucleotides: TGCGCCAGCAGAGAACCGGGACAGGGGGACAATGAGCAGTTCTTC.

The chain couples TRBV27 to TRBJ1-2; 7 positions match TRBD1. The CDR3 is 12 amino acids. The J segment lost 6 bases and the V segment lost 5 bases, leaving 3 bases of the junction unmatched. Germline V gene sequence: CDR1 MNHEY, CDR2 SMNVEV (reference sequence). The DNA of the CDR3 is TGTGCCAGCAGTCTTACAGGGGATGGCTACACCTTC. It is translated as CASSLTGDGYTF.

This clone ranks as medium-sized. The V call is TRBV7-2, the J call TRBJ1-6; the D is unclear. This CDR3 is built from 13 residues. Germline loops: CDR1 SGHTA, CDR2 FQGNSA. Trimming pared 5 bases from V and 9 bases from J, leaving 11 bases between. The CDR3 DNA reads TGTGCCAGCAGCGGAGGATCGGGTTCACCCCTCCACTTT. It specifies CASSGGSGSPLHF.

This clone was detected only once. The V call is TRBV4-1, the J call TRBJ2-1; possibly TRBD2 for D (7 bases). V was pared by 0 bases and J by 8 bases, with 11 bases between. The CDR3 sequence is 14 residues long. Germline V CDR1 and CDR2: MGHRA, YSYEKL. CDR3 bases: TGCGCCAGCAGCCAAGAGGGGGGGGCTGATGAGCAGTTCTTC. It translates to CASSQEGGADEQFF.

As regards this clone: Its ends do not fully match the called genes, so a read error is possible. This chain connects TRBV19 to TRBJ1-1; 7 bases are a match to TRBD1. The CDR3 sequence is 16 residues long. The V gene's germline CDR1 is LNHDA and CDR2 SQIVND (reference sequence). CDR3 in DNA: TGTGCCAGTAGTATCCTGCCGGGACAGTGGGGGACTGTAGCTTTCTTT. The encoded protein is CASSILPGQWGTVAFF.

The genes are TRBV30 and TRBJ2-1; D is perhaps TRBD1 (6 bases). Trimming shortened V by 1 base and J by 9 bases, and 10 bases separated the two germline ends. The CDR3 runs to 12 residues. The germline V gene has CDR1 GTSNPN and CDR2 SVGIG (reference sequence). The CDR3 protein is CAWSAPGVEQFF. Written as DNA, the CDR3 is TGTGCCTGGAGTGCCCCAGGGGTTGAGCAGTTCTTC.

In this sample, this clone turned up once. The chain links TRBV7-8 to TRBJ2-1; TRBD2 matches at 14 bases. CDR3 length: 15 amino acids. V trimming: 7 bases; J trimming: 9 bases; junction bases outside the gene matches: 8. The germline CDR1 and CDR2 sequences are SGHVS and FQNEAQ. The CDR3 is CASTVTSGGVGEQFF. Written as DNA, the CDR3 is TGTGCCAGCACCGTGACTAGCGGGGGGGTTGGTGAGCAGTTCTTC.

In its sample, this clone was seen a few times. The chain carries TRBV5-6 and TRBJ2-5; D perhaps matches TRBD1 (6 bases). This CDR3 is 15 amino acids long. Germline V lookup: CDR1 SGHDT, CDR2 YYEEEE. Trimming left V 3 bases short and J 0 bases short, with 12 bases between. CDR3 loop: CASSSPDRYQETQYF. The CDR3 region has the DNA TGTGCCAGCAGCTCTCCAGACAGGTACCAAGAGACCCAGTACTTC.

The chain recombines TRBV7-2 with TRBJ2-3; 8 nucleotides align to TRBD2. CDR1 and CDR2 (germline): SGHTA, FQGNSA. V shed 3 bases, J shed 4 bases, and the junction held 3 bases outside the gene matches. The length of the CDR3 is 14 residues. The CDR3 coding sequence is TGTGCCAGCAGCTTTGCGGGGGGATCAGATACGCAGTATTTT. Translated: CASSFAGGSDTQYF.

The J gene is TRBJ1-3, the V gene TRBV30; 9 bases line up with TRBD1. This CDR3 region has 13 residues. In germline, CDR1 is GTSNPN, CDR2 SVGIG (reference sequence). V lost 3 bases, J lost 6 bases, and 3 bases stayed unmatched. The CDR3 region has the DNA TGTGCCTGGAGCTGGACAGGGGCAAACACCATATATTTT. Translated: CAWSWTGANTIYF.

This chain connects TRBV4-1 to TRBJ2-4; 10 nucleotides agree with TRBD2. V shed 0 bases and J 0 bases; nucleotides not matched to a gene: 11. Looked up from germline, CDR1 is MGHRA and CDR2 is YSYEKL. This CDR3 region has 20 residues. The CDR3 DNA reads TGCGCCAGCAGCCAAGAAAGTGTACTAGCGGGGTCTCTAGCCAAAAACATTCAGTACTTC. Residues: CASSQESVLAGSLAKNIQYF.

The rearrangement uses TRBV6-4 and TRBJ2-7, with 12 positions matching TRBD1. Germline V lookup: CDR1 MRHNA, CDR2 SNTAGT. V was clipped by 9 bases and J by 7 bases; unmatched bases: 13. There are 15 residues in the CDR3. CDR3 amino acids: CASDFRDRGPKEQYF. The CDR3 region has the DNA TGTGCCAGTGATTTCCGGGACAGGGGGCCTAAGGAGCAGTACTTC.

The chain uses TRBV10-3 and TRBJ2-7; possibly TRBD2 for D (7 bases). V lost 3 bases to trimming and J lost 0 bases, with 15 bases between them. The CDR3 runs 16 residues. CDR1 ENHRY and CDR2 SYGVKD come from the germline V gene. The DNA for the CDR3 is TGTGCCATCAGTGAAGCTGCGGGGGCCTCCTCCTACGAGCAGTACTTC. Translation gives CAISEAAGASSYEQYF.

The CDR3 DNA follows: TGCAGCGCAACAGGGGACTCTGGAAACACCATATATTTT. It specifies CSATGDSGNTIYF. The V call is TRBV29-1, the J call TRBJ1-3; TRBD1 aligns across 7 bases. Germline V CDR1 and CDR2: SQVTM, ANQGSEA. The CDR3 consists of 13 residues. Germline trimming cut 7 bases from V and 0 bases from J; bases unmatched to any gene: 3.

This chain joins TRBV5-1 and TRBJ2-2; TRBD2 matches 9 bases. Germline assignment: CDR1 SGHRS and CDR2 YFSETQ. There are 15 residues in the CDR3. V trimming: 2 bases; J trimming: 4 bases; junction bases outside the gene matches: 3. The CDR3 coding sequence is TGCGCCAGCAGCTTTAGCGGGGGAGGCACCGGGGAGCTGTTTTTT. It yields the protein CASSFSGGGTGELFF.

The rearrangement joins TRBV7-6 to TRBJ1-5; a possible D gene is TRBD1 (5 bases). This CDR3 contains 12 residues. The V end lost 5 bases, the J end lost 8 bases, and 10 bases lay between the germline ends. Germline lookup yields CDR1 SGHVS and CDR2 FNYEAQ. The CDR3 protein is CASSHGGEPQHF. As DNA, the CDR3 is TGTGCCAGCAGCCACGGGGGGGAGCCCCAGCATTTT.

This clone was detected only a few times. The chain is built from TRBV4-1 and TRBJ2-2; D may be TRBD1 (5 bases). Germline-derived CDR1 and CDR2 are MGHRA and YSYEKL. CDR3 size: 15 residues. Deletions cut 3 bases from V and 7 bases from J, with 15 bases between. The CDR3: CASSHVDSSGGELFF. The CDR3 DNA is TGCGCCAGCAGCCATGTTGACAGTTCAGGCGGGGAGCTGTTTTTT.

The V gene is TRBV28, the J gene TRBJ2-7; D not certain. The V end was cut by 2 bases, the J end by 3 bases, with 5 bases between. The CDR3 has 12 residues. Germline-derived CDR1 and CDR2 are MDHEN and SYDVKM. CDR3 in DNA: TGTGCCAGCAGTTTAAAGCACTACGAGCAGTACTTC. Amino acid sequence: CASSLKHYEQYF.

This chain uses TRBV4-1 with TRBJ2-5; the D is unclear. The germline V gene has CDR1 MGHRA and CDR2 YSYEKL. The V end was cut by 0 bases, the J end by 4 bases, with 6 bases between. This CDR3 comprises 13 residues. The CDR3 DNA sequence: TGCGCCAGCAGCCAAGACCCAGGAGAGACCCAGTACTTC. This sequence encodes CASSQDPGETQYF.